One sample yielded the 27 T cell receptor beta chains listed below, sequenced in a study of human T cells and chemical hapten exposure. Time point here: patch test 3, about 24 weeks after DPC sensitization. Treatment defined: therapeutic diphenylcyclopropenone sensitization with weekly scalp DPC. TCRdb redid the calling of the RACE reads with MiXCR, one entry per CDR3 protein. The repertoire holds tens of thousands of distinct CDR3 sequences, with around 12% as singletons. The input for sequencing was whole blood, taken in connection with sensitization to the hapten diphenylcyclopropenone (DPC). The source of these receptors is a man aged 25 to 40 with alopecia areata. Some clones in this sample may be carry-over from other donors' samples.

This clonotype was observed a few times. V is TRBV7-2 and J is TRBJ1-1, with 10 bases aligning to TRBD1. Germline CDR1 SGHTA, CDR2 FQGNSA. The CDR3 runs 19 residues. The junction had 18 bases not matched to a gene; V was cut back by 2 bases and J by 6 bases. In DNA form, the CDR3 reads TGTGCCAGCAGCTTAAGGCCACCCCGACAGGGGGCGAAACGGGCTGAAGCTTTCTTT. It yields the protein CASSLRPPRQGAKRAEAFF. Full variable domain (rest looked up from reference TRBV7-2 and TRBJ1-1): GAGVSQSPSNKVTEKGKDVELRCDPISGHTALYWYRQSLGQGLEFLIYFQGNSAPDKSGLPSDRFSAERTGGSVSTLTIQRTQQEDSAVYLCASSLRPPRQGAKRAEAFFGQGTRLTVV.

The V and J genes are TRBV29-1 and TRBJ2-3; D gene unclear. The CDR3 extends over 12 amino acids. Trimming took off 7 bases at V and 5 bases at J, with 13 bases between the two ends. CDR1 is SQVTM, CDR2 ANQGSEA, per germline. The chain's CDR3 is CSARRPQDTQYF. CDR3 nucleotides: TGCAGCGCCCGCCGACCACAAGATACGCAGTATTTT.

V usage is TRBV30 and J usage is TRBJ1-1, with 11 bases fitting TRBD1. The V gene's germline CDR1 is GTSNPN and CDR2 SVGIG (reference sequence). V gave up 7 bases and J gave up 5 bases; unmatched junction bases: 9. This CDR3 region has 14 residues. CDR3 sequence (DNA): TGTGCCTCAAGACCCGGGACAGGGGGGACTGAAGCTTTCTTT. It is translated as CASRPGTGGTEAFF.

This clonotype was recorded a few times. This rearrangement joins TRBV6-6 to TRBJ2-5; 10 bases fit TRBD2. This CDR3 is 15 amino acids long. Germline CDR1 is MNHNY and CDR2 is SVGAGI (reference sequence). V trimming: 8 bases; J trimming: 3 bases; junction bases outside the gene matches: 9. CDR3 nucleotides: TGTGCCAGCCGCCCGCGTCTAGCGGGGGAAGAGACCCAGTACTTC. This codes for CASRPRLAGEETQYF.

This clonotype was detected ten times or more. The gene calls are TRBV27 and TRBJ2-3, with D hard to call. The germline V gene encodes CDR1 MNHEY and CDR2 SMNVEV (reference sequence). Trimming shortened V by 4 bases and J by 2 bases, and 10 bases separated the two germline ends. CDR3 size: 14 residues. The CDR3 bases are TGTGCCAGCAGTTGGGCCGAGAACACAGATACGCAGTATTTT. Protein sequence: CASSWAENTDTQYF.

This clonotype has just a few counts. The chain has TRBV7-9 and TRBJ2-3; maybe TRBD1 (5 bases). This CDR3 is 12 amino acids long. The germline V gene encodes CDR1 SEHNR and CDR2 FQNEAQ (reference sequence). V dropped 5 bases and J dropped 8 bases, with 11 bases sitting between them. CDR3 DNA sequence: TGTGCCAGCAGCAACCGACAGAGTACGCAGTATTTT. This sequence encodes CASSNRQSTQYF.

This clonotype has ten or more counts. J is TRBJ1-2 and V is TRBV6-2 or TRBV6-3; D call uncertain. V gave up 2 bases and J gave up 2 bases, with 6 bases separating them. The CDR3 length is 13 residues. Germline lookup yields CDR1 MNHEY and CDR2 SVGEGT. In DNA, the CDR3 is TGTGCCAGCAGTTACGTCAGGAACTATGGCTACACCTTC. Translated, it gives CASSYVRNYGYTF.

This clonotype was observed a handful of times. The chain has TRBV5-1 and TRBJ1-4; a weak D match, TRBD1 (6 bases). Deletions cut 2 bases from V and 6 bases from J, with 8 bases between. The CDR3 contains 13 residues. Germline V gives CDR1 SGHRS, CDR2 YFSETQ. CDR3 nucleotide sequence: TGCGCCAGCAGCTTACAGGGTTATGAAAAACTGTTTTTT. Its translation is CASSLQGYEKLFF. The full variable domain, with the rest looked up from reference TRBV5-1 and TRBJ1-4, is KAGVTQTPRYLIKTRGQQVTLSCSPISGHRSVSWYQQTPGQGLQFLFEYFSETQRNKGNFPGRFSGRQFSNSRSEMNVSTLELGDSALYLCASSLQGYEKLFFGSGTQLSVL.

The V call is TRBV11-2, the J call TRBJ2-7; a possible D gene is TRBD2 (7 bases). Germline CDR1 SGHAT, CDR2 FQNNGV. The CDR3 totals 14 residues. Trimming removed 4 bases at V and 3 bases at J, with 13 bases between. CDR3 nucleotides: TGTGCCAGCAGCTCAACGGGGGGCCTCTACGAGCAGTACTTC. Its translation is CASSSTGGLYEQYF.

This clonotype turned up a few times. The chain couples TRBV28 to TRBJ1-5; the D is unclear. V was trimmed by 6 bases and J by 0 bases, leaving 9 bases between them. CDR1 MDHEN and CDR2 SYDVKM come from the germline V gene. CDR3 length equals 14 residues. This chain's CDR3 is CASRGGHSNQPQHF. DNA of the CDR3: TGTGCCAGCAGAGGCGGCCATAGCAATCAGCCCCAGCATTTT.

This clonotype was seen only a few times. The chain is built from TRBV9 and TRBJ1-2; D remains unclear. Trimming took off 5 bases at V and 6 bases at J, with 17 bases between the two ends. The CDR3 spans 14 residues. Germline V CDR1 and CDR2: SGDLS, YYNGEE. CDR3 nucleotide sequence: TGTGCCAGCAGTTACCTACCCCAAGGAAATGGCTACACCTTC. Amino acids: CASSYLPQGNGYTF. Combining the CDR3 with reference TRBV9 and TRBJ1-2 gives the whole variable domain DSGVTQTPKHLITATGQRVTLRCSPRSGDLSVYWYQQSLDQGLQFLIQYYNGEERAKGNILERFSAQQFPDLHSELNLSSLELGDSALYFCASSYLPQGNGYTFGSGTRLTVV.

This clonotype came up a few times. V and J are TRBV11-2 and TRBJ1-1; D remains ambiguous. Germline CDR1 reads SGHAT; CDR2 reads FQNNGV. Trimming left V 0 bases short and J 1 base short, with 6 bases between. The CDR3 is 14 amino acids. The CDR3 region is CASSLELANTEAFF. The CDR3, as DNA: TGTGCCAGCAGCTTAGAGTTGGCGAACACTGAAGCTTTCTTT.

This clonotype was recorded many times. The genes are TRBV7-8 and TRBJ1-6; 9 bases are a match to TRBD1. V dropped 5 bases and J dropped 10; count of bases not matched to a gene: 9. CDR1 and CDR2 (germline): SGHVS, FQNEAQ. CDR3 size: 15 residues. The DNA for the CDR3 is TGTGCCAGCAGCCACCGGGACAGGGTCAGCTCACCCCTCCACTTT. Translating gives CASSHRDRVSSPLHF.

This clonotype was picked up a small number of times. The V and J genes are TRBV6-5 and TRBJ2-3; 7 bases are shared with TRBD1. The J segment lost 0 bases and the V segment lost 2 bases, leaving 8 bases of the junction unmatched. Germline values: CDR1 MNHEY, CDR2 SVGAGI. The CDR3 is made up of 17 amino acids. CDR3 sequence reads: CASSYTLTGLSTDTQYF. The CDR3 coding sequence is TGTGCCAGCAGTTACACCTTGACAGGGCTCAGCACAGATACGCAGTATTTT.

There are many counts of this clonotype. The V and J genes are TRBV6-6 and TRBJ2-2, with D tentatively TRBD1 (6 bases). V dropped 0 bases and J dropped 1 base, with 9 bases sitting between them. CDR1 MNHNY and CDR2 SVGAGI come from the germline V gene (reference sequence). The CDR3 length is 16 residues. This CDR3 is CASSYSRGLNTGELFF. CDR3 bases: TGTGCCAGCAGTTACTCAAGGGGGTTGAACACCGGGGAGCTGTTTTTT.

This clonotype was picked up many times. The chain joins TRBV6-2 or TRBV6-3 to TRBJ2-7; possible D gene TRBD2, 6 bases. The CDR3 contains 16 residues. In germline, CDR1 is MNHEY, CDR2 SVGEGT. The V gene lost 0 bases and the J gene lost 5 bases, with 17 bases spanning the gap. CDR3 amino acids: CASSYSPTRTFHEQYF. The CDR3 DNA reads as TGTGCCAGCAGTTACTCCCCGACTAGGACATTCCACGAGCAGTACTTC.

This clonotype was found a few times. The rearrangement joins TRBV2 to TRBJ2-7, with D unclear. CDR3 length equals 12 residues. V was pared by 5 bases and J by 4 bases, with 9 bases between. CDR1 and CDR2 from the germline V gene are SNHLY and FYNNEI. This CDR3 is CASSSHPYEQYF. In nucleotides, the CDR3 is TGTGCCAGCAGTTCTCACCCGTACGAGCAGTACTTC.

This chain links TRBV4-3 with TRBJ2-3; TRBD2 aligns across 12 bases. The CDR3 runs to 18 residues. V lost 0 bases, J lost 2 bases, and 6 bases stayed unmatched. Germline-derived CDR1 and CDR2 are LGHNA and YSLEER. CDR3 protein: CASSQEFGLAGSTDTQYF. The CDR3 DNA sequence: TGCGCCAGCAGCCAAGAATTCGGACTAGCGGGGTCCACAGATACGCAGTATTTT.

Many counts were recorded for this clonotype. The DNA for the CDR3 is TGTGCCAGCTCACCCCCCCAATCTCCGGGTAATGAAAAACTGTTTTTT. This sequence encodes CASSPPQSPGNEKLFF. The genes are TRBV18 and TRBJ1-4; D remains unclear. V lost 3 bases, J lost 4 bases, and 15 bases lay in between. This CDR3 has 16 amino acids. The V gene's germline CDR1 is KGHSH and CDR2 LQKENI.

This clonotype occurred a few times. CDR3 nucleotides: TGTGCCAGCCCCCCCGAGGACAGGGCGAACACCGGGGAGCTGTTTTTT. Translating gives CASPPEDRANTGELFF. The chain couples TRBV3-1 to TRBJ2-2; 8 bases are shared with TRBD1. Germline lookup yields CDR1 LGHDT and CDR2 YNNKEL (reference sequence). The CDR3 length is 16 residues. The V and J ends lost 8 bases and 0 bases, in that order; junction bases with no gene match: 8.

CDR3 DNA sequence: TGTGCCAGCAGCCAAGATTTTGTCGTGGCCTCTGGAAACACCATATATTTT. Its translation is CASSQDFVVASGNTIYF. This chain connects TRBV3-1 to TRBJ1-3; D unresolved. V lost 0 bases, J lost 0 bases, and 12 bases lay in between. This CDR3 is built from 17 residues. The germline CDR1 and CDR2 sequences are LGHDT and YNNKEL (reference sequence).

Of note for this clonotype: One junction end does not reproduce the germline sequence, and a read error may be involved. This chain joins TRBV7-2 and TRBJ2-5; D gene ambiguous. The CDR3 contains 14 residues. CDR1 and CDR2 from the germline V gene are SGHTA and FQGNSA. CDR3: CASSYITSQETQYF. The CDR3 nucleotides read TGTGCCAGCAGCTACATAACTTCTCAAGAGACACAGTACTTC.

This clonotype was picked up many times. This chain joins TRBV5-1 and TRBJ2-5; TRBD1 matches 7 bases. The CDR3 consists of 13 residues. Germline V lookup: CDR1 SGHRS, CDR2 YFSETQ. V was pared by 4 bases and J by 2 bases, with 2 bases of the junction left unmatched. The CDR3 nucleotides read TGCGCCAGCAGCACGGGACAGCAAGAGACCCAGTACTTC. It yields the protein CASSTGQQETQYF.

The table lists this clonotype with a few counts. CDR3 region: CASSTLRGYSEAFF. The CDR3, as DNA: TGTGCCAGCAGCACTCTTAGGGGTTACTCTGAAGCTTTCTTT. This chain links TRBV5-6 with TRBJ1-1; D may be TRBD1 (5 bases). The CDR3 consists of 14 residues. The V gene lost 4 bases and the J gene lost 6 bases, with 16 bases spanning the gap. CDR1 SGHDT and CDR2 YYEEEE come from the germline V gene.

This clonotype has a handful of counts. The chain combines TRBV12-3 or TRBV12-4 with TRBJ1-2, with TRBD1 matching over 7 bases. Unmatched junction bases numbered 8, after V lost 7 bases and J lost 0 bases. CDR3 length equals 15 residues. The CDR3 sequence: CASTQGGIANYGYTF. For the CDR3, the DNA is TGTGCCAGCACCCAAGGGGGCATTGCTAACTATGGCTACACCTTC.

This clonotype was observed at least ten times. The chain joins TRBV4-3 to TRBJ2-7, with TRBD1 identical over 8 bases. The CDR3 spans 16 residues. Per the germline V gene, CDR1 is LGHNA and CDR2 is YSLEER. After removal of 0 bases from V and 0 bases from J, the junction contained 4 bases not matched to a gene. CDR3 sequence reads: CASSQDGQGFSYEQYF. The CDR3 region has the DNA TGCGCCAGCAGCCAAGATGGACAGGGCTTCTCCTACGAGCAGTACTTC.

The chain's CDR3 is CASSFTENTEAFF. Here the CDR3 DNA reads TGCGCCAGCAGCTTTACAGAGAACACTGAAGCTTTCTTT. This rearrangement joins TRBV5-1 to TRBJ1-1; D not certain. Trimming cost V 2 bases and J 1 base, with 6 bases left between them. The CDR3 spans 13 residues. CDR1 SGHRS and CDR2 YFSETQ come from the germline V gene.